The 8 T cell receptor beta chains below all came from one sample that was sequenced in a study of cytomegalovirus exposure and HLA in healthy donors. The data were produced by immunoSEQ multiplex PCR, yet TCRdb's version contains in-frame clones alone and is incomplete. Of tens of thousands of clones detected, approximately 93% appear once; the ten largest clones hold about 3.8%. The sample consisted of PBMCs. The receptors were sampled from a woman aged 30 to 39 in good health and CMV-seronegative.

This sequence joins TRBV9 and TRBJ1-1; 10 bases are shared with TRBD1. This CDR3 region has 15 residues. Germline assignment: CDR1 SGDLS and CDR2 YYNGEE. The V and J ends lost 3 bases and 4 bases, in that order; junction bases with no gene match: 6. CDR3 residues: CASSGRQGAGTEAFF. Written as DNA, the CDR3 is TGTGCCAGCAGCGGGCGACAGGGGGCGGGCACTGAAGCTTTCTTT. Full variable domain (missing parts from reference TRBV9 and TRBJ1-1): DSGVTQTPKHLITATGQRVTLRCSPRSGDLSVYWYQQSLDQGLQFLIQYYNGEERAKGNILERFSAQQFPDLHSELNLSSLELGDSALYFCASSGRQGAGTEAFFGQGTRLTVV.

The rearrangement uses TRBV19 and TRBJ2-2, with TRBD2 matching over 8 bases. The trim removed 7 bases at V and 6 bases at J, leaving 10 bases unmatched. The CDR3 consists of 15 residues. Germline CDR1 and CDR2: LNHDA and SQIVND (reference sequence). The CDR3 sequence: CASNMGGLVAGELFF. As DNA, the CDR3 is TGTGCCAGTAACATGGGGGGACTAGTTGCCGGGGAGCTGTTTTTT.

The chain has TRBV2 and TRBJ1-2, with a tentative D call TRBD1 (6 bases). This CDR3 spans 13 amino acids. Trimming took 7 bases from V and 5 from J, leaving 14 bases between them. Germline-derived CDR1 and CDR2 are SNHLY and FYNNEI. The CDR3 protein is CASIQGLGYGYTF. The CDR3 nucleotides read TGTGCCAGCATTCAGGGGTTAGGGTATGGCTACACCTTC.

V and J are TRBV5-4 and TRBJ1-1, with TRBD1 identical over 7 bases. Trimming removed 0 bases from V and 5 bases from J; junction bases left unmatched: 4. The CDR3 runs 14 residues. Germline loops: CDR1 SGHNT, CDR2 YYREEE (reference sequence). CDR3 nucleotide sequence: TGTGCCAGCAGCTTGGGACAGGGTGGGACTGAAGCTTTCTTT. It specifies CASSLGQGGTEAFF.

The chain employs TRBV2 and TRBJ2-4; 9 bases match TRBD1. The CDR3 is 13 residues long. CDR1 is SNHLY and CDR2 is FYNNEI in the germline V gene. With 4 bases clipped from V and 6 bases from J, the junction kept 1 base outside the gene matches. Here the CDR3 reads CASSGDRVNIQYF. Written as DNA, the CDR3 is TGTGCCAGCAGTGGGGACAGGGTAAACATTCAGTACTTC.

J is TRBJ1-2 and V is TRBV25-1; D call uncertain. Germline CDR1 and CDR2: MGHDK and SYGVNS. CDR3 size: 14 residues. V was shortened by 8 bases and J by 5 bases, with 18 bases between the two germline ends. CDR3 sequence (DNA): TGTGCCAGCGACGACCCAAGAACCGGGTATGGCTACACCTTC. Protein: CASDDPRTGYGYTF.

The genes are TRBV21-1 and TRBJ1-1; the D segment call TRBD1 is taken from the table without a DNA check. TRBV21-1 is noted as a pseudogene. The CDR3 has 19 residues. CDR3 coding DNA: TGTGCCAGCAGCAAAGGGTCGACAGGACCCACGATGGGGAACACTGAAGCTTTCTTT. Its translation: CASSKGSTGPTMGNTEAFF.

The CDR3 here is CASSQSISGTSYNEQFF. The CDR3 nucleotides read TGCGCCAGCAGCCAATCTATCAGCGGGACCTCCTACAATGAGCAGTTCTTC. V gene TRBV5-1 combines with J gene TRBJ2-1; 7 nucleotides line up with TRBD2. V was pared by 4 bases and J by 0 bases, with 10 bases of the junction left unmatched. Germline CDR1 reads SGHRS; CDR2 reads YFSETQ. The CDR3 contains 17 residues.